This T cell receptor (beta chain) emerged from a study of identical twins. Findings and limits, study-wide: Beta out-of-frame sequences showed weaker excess sharing between twins. Cord blood beta clonotypes that were abundant carried fewer insertions, and memory repertoires showed no such trend.

CDR3 length equals 11 residues. Trimming left V 5 bases short and J 6 bases short, with 7 bases between. Germline loops: CDR1 KGHSH, CDR2 LQKENI. The cDNA had a unique molecular identifier and a template-switch universal primer site. TCRdb passed the 5' RACE reads through MiXCR, listing each CDR3 protein once. The top ten clones hold approximately 9.3% of a sample with approximately 230,000 distinct CDR3 sequences, over 13% of them seen once. Comment on this clonotype: What it binds is unknown.

The clonotype originates from a woman between 18 and 29 years old in good health. Sequencing used memory (CD45RO+) T cells sorted from blood. This sequence joins TRBV18 and TRBJ1-1; D not resolved. CDR3 sequence (DNA): TGTGCCAGCTCAACGGCAGCTGAAGCTTTCTTT. As protein: CASSTAAEAFF.